This TCR beta chain was captured in a study of cytomegalovirus exposure and HLA in healthy donors. Study information: A later analysis reported the approximately 120 validation repertoires used the same platform as the 500 to 800 first-cohort repertoires. General study results and limits: Through in vitro validation, three CMV-associated chains were shown to be specific for CMV antigens. For most TCR sequences rarity was the rule, although some public TCRs occurred in many donors. Overall, under 200 TCR beta chains were annotated as cytomegalovirus-associated.

This CDR3 has 17 amino acids. Trimming took 0 bases from V and 5 from J; bases not matched to a gene: 11. Germline-derived CDR1 and CDR2 are SGHTS and YDEGEE. Concerning this clone itself: As yet, its antigen is unknown.

Clones were read by immunoSEQ multiplex PCR, and TCRdb kept only the in-frame ones, dropping some. Of 50,000 to 70,000 clones listed, 85% to 95% are singletons. Sequenced input: PBMCs. V usage is TRBV5-8 and J usage is TRBJ1-1; TRBD1 matches 9 bases. The source is a woman aged 18-29 years in good health and CMV-seropositive. The CDR3 sequence is CASSLEGWGQGWTEAFF. The CDR3 DNA sequence: TGTGCCAGCAGCTTGGAGGGGTGGGGACAGGGTTGGACTGAAGCTTTCTTT.